The clone carrying this TCR beta chain occurred many times. The data stem from a study of T cells in Graves' hyperthyroidism and ophthalmopathy. CDR1 and CDR2 from the germline V gene are SNHLY and FYNNEI. The CDR3 contains 15 residues. V lost 6 bases to trimming and J lost 7 bases; unmatched junction nucleotides: 11. RNA transcripts gave rise to amplified TCR beta CDR3 regions. The TCR CDR3 first-round RT-PCR relied on the HTBI primer set. TCRdb called the multiplex PCR reads again in MiXCR, with one record for every CDR3 protein. The sample includes 600,000 or so distinct CDR3 sequences, around 15% of them seen just once.

The TCR was taken from a woman aged 25 to 39 with Graves' hyperthyroidism. The V gene is TRBV2, the J gene TRBJ2-1, with 8 bases lining up with TRBD1. Source material: blood. CDR3 DNA: TGTGCCAGCAGCCCTTTGGACAGGGTTGGGAATGAGCAGTTCTTC. It yields the protein CASSPLDRVGNEQFF. The variable domain in full, completed from reference TRBV2 and TRBJ2-1, reads EPEVTQTPSHQVTQMGQEVILRCVPISNHLYFYWYRQILGQKVEFLVSFYNNEISEKSEIFDDQFSVERPDGSNFTLKIRSTKLEDSAMYFCASSPLDRVGNEQFFGPGTRLTVL.